The entry below gives a single TCR beta chain sequence along with its context. The data were obtained in a study of blood T cell repertoires in COVID-19. Profiled with immunoSEQ multiplex PCR; TCRdb holds only in-frame clones, not every one. The data contain approximately 46,000 clones, around 75% of them singletons. The clonotype was recovered from an older man with acute or convalescent COVID-19. Sequenced sample: peripheral blood.

Here the CDR3 reads CASSPPGLAWEQYF. The CDR3 DNA reads TGTGCCAGCTCCCCCCCGGGACTAGCGTGGGAGCAGTACTTC. The chain carries TRBV18 and TRBJ2-7, with 10 bases aligning to TRBD2. The J segment lost 7 bases and the V segment lost 6 bases, leaving 9 bases of the junction unmatched. Germline V gene sequence: CDR1 KGHSH, CDR2 LQKENI. The CDR3 has 14 residues.